This T cell receptor beta chain was captured in a study of blood T cells in healthy people across ages. General study points: More naive CD4+ cells and higher diversity marked long-lived donors relative to aged donors.

Primed by a sample-barcoded 5' primer and a J-beta primer mix, a second PCR proceeded for about 6 to 11 cycles. Each cDNA was tagged by a template-switch adaptor containing 12 random nucleotides. TCRdb redid the calling of the 5' RACE reads with MiXCR, one entry per CDR3 protein. The sample has 1.8 million or so distinct CDR3 sequences, roughly 43% seen once; the top ten hold 23%. Points on this clonotype: As yet, its antigen is unknown.

The CDR3 runs to 12 residues. Germline V gene data show CDR1 as SQVTM and CDR2 as ANQGSEA. The TCR was taken from a human donor in good health. The V gene is TRBV29-1, the J gene TRBJ2-7; D is possibly TRBD2 (5 bases). The J call may not be correct, given that the DNA end is closer to TRBJ2-5. Specimen: blood. CDR3 coding DNA: TGCAGCGTTCGAGAGGGAGAAGAGACCCAGTACTTC. This translates into CSVREGEETQYF.